This TCR beta chain is from a study of blood T cell repertoires in COVID-19. Turning to the study itself: Material from acute and convalescent COVID-19 was sourced from the United States, Italy and Spain. Sources were T cells, B-cell-depleted T cells, or PBMCs; the material itself was cDNA or gDNA.

The authors' processing: Cell counts per sample came from amplifying reference gene primers. Profiled with immunoSEQ multiplex PCR; TCRdb holds only in-frame clones, not every one. V, J and clone size derive from that table, while D and trimming were established from the DNA sequence. The table has about 98,000 clones, around nine tenths seen once. Sequenced: peripheral blood. The receptor comes from a man in his forties or fifties with acute or convalescent COVID-19.

The CDR3 coding sequence is TGTGCCTGGAGTAAGACTCATACGGACACCGGGGAGCTGTTTTTT. Translated, it gives CAWSKTHTDTGELFF. The chain links TRBV30 to TRBJ2-2; D unresolved. CDR3 length equals 15 residues. The germline V gene has CDR1 GTSNPN and CDR2 SVGIG (reference sequence). V lost 2 bases and J lost 3, with 13 bases in between.